These 27 T cell receptor beta chains share one sample of origin, sequenced in a study of identical twins. TCRdb reprocessed the 5' RACE reads with MiXCR, giving one entry per CDR3 protein. The sample shows 500,000 to 600,000 distinct CDR3 sequences, approximately 22% of them seen only once. These data are also associated with another study on T cells expressing NK-cell markers.

The sample consisted of CD4+ T cells sorted from blood. These receptors all come from a woman aged 18-30 years in good health.

This chain links TRBV9 with TRBJ1-5; D is ambiguous. The CDR3 totals 14 residues. V was shortened by 4 bases and J by 6 bases, with 14 bases between the two germline ends. The germline V gene has CDR1 SGDLS and CDR2 YYNGEE. The CDR3 DNA reads as TGTGCCAGCAGCCCCCGGGTGAGCGGTCAGCCCCAGCATTTT. This sequence encodes CASSPRVSGQPQHF.

The chain is built from TRBV29-1 and TRBJ2-2; weak D call: TRBD1 (6 bases). The CDR3 extends over 13 amino acids. V was pared by 7 bases and J by 3 bases, with 12 bases between. Per germline, CDR1 SQVTM and CDR2 ANQGSEA. CDR3 nucleotide sequence: TGCAGCGCGATGGACAGTGACACCGGGGAGCTGTTTTTT. Encoded protein: CSAMDSDTGELFF.

This clonotype was observed once. This chain connects TRBV13 to TRBJ1-1; no clear D gene. CDR3 length equals 13 residues. V shed 3 bases and J shed 0 bases, with 5 bases lying between them. Germline CDR1 PRHDT, CDR2 FYEKMQ (reference sequence). CDR3 protein: CASSFNLNTEAFF. The DNA for the CDR3 is TGTGCCAGCAGCTTTAATTTGAACACTGAAGCTTTCTTT.

This clonotype was seen many times. The chain is built from TRBV12-3 or TRBV12-4 and TRBJ2-1; D is perhaps TRBD1 (5 bases). This CDR3 has 13 amino acids. V gave up 8 bases and J gave up 5 bases, with 13 bases separating them. CDR3 loop: CASVRTRHNEQFF. CDR3 coding DNA: TGTGCCAGCGTCAGGACAAGACACAATGAGCAGTTCTTC.

The chain joins TRBV7-8 to TRBJ2-5; 9 nucleotides match TRBD2. Germline V gives CDR1 SGHVS, CDR2 FQNEAQ. Trimming removed 6 bases from V and 6 bases from J; junction bases left unmatched: 8. The CDR3 has 14 residues. CDR3 nucleotide sequence: TGTGCCAGCAGTCACGCGGGGGGGGGAAAGACCCAGTACTTC. Translated: CASSHAGGGKTQYF.

The rearrangement links TRBV9 to TRBJ1-1; D may be TRBD1 (6 bases). The CDR3 extends over 14 amino acids. Germline V gives CDR1 SGDLS, CDR2 YYNGEE. With 0 bases removed from V and 5 bases from J, the gap between germline ends came to 11 bases. The CDR3, as DNA: TGTGCCAGCAGCGTAGATAGGGGGGTTACTGAAGCTTTCTTT. Translated: CASSVDRGVTEAFF.

The sample holds a few counts of this clonotype. The J gene is TRBJ2-4, the V gene TRBV5-6, with 10 bases matching TRBD2. This CDR3 region has 15 residues. V was clipped by 1 base and J by 6 bases; unmatched bases: 4. Germline CDR1 and CDR2: SGHDT and YYEEEE. CDR3 DNA sequence: TGTGCCAGCAGCTTGTATAGCGGGAGGATAAACATTCAGTACTTC. Translation gives CASSLYSGRINIQYF. The whole variable domain, filled in from reference TRBV5-6 and TRBJ2-4, reads DAGVTQSPTHLIKTRGQQVTLRCSPKSGHDTVSWYQQALGQGPQFIFQYYEEEERQRGNFPDRFSGHQFPNYSSELNVNALLLGDSALYLCASSLYSGRINIQYFGAGTRLSVL.

This clonotype has a handful of counts. In nucleotides, the CDR3 is TGTGCCAGCAGCCTCGGAGAGCGGGGGGCCCACGGGGAGCTGTTTTTT. It is translated as CASSLGERGAHGELFF. The chain uses TRBV5-6 and TRBJ2-2; 9 nucleotides agree with TRBD2. Germline V gene lookup returns CDR1 SGHDT and CDR2 YYEEEE. The CDR3 contains 16 residues. After removal of 4 bases from V and 7 bases from J, the junction contained 11 bases not matched to a gene.

V usage is TRBV29-1 and J usage is TRBJ1-1; no clear D gene. The CDR3 spans 13 residues. V lost 6 bases and J lost 1, with 12 bases in between. CDR1 SQVTM and CDR2 ANQGSEA come from the germline V gene. The CDR3 DNA reads as TGCAGCGTGGGTGGGCCCGCGAACACTGAAGCTTTCTTT. Amino acids: CSVGGPANTEAFF.

The chain combines TRBV10-2 with TRBJ1-1; TRBD1 might be the D (6 bases). The CDR3 is made up of 14 amino acids. Germline-derived CDR1 and CDR2 are WSHSY and SAAADI. V dropped 6 bases and J dropped 5 bases, with 16 bases sitting between them. As DNA, the CDR3 is TGCGCCAGCAGGAGGACAGTCTTGGGTACTGAAGCTTTCTTT. The encoded protein is CASRRTVLGTEAFF.

This clonotype was found a few times. The chain links TRBV20-1 to TRBJ2-1; possible D gene TRBD1, 5 bases. The CDR3 has 13 residues. Deletions cut 3 bases from V and 6 bases from J, with 12 bases between. Germline loops: CDR1 DFQATT, CDR2 SNEGSKA (reference sequence). The DNA for the CDR3 is TGCAGTGCTAGTCGCGCCAGGGCCAATGAGCAGTTCTTC. Protein product: CSASRARANEQFF.

Comments on this clonotype: Germline and junction disagree at one end, which may indicate a read error. The genes are TRBV3-1 and TRBJ1-2; D might be TRBD1 (5 bases). The CDR3 has 15 amino acids. Per germline, CDR1 LGHDT and CDR2 YNNKEL (reference sequence). CDR3 region: CATSGPRGLTYGYTF. The DNA for the CDR3 is TGTGCCACCAGCGGTCCGCGGGGACTTACCTATGGCTACACCTTC.

Ten or more counts support this clonotype. V and J are TRBV4-3 and TRBJ1-2; D might be TRBD1 (6 bases). This CDR3 is 15 amino acids long. CDR1 is LGHNA, CDR2 YSLEER, per germline. Trimming stripped 1 base from V and 2 bases from J, with 11 bases between. This CDR3 reads CASSQGTVTNYGYTF. As DNA, the CDR3 is TGCGCCAGCAGCCAAGGGACAGTAACGAACTATGGCTACACCTTC.

The chain recombines TRBV20-1 with TRBJ2-7, with TRBD1 as a possible D gene (7 bases). Germline CDR1 is DFQATT and CDR2 is SNEGSKA (reference sequence). There are 16 residues in the CDR3. Trimming left V 0 bases short and J 3 bases short, with 18 bases between. The CDR3 reads CSARDVSRGRIYEQYF. The CDR3 coding sequence is TGCAGTGCTAGAGACGTCTCCAGGGGGAGGATCTACGAGCAGTACTTC.

The chain has TRBV6-5 and TRBJ2-7; D might be TRBD1 or TRBD2, each matching 5 bases. CDR1 and CDR2 from the germline V gene are MNHEY and SVGAGI. The V gene lost 3 bases and the J gene lost 4 bases, with 13 bases spanning the gap. The CDR3 loop spans 14 amino acids. CDR3 in DNA: TGTGCCAGCAGTTATCTCACAGGAGGATACGAGCAGTACTTC. It codes for CASSYLTGGYEQYF.

V usage is TRBV7-8 and J usage is TRBJ2-3, with TRBD2 matching over 8 bases. This CDR3 has 16 amino acids. In germline, CDR1 is SGHVS, CDR2 FQNEAQ. The trim removed 6 bases at V and 3 bases at J, leaving 11 bases unmatched. This CDR3 reads CASRAEGGRRTDTQYF. Written as DNA, the CDR3 is TGTGCCAGCAGGGCCGAAGGCGGGAGGAGGACAGATACGCAGTATTTT.

This chain joins TRBV7-2 and TRBJ2-1, with 9 bases lining up with TRBD2. CDR3 size: 15 residues. With V trimmed by 6 bases and J by 5 bases, 8 bases remained unmatched. In germline, CDR1 is SGHTA, CDR2 FQGNSA. CDR3 bases: TGTGCCAGCAGACAAGCGGGAGGTTTCGACAATGAGCAGTTCTTC. Translation gives CASRQAGGFDNEQFF.

This clonotype has more than one count but fewer than ten. The chain links TRBV5-1 to TRBJ1-1; D gene unclear. The germline CDR1 and CDR2 sequences are SGHRS and YFSETQ. The V and J ends lost 7 bases and 6 bases respectively, with 13 bases between them. This CDR3 has 12 residues. DNA of the CDR3: TGCGCCAGCCGTTCCTTAGGATCTGAAGCTTTCTTT. Protein sequence: CASRSLGSEAFF.

This clonotype has more than one count but fewer than ten. The chain couples TRBV20-1 to TRBJ2-1; TRBD2 might be the D (5 bases). V gave up 2 bases and J gave up 3 bases, with 14 bases separating them. The germline V gene has CDR1 DFQATT and CDR2 SNEGSKA (reference sequence). The CDR3 runs to 15 residues. The CDR3 is CSARLSGHHYNEQFF. Here the CDR3 DNA reads TGCAGTGCTAGACTAAGCGGTCATCACTACAATGAGCAGTTCTTC.

This clonotype appeared many times. The chain has TRBV20-1 and TRBJ2-1; D is tentatively TRBD1 or TRBD2 (6 bases each). V dropped 3 bases and J dropped 10 bases, with 28 bases sitting between them. The germline gives CDR1 DFQATT, CDR2 SNEGSKA (reference sequence). The CDR3 covers 17 residues. In nucleotides, the CDR3 is TGCAGTGCTAGGGGGCTAGCGAGACACGGGCCGGACAGCGAGCAGTTCTTC. Its translation: CSARGLARHGPDSEQFF.

The CDR3 nucleotides read TGTGCCAGCAGCCTCCCCGGGCTTACCTCCAGCAATGAGCAGTTCTTC. As protein: CASSLPGLTSSNEQFF. The chain combines TRBV7-2 with TRBJ2-1; D is ambiguous. The CDR3 has 16 residues. Trimming left V 5 bases short and J 6 bases short, with 20 bases between. CDR1 SGHTA and CDR2 FQGNSA come from the germline V gene.

This clonotype was seen a few times. V is TRBV7-6 and J is TRBJ2-5; D gene ambiguous. Germline V gene lookup returns CDR1 SGHVS and CDR2 FNYEAQ. The CDR3 contains 12 residues. Trimming left V 5 bases short and J 8 bases short, with 12 bases between. The CDR3: CASSRYEKTQYF. The CDR3 bases are TGTGCCAGCAGCCGCTACGAAAAAACCCAGTACTTC. Variable domain in full (rest from reference TRBV7-6 and TRBJ2-5): GAGVSQSPRYKVTKRGQDVALRCDPISGHVSLYWYRQALGQGPEFLTYFNYEAQQDKSGLPNDRFSAERPEGSISTLTIQRTEQRDSAMYRCASSRYEKTQYFGPGTRLLVL.

This chain uses TRBV12-3 or TRBV12-4 with TRBJ2-2; 8 bases line up with TRBD1. This CDR3 has 16 amino acids. V gave up 5 bases and J gave up 4 bases; unmatched junction bases: 9. The CDR3 loop is CASSGDRIRRTGELFF. DNA of the CDR3: TGTGCCAGCAGTGGGGACAGGATCAGGCGCACCGGGGAGCTGTTTTTT.

In its sample, this clonotype was seen a few times. At one end, the junction sequence differs from germline, possibly due to a read error. The V gene is TRBV7-7, the J gene TRBJ2-5; 8 nucleotides line up with TRBD1. The germline V gene encodes CDR1 SSHAT and CDR2 FNYEAQ (reference sequence). The CDR3 consists of 13 residues. The CDR3 DNA sequence: TGTGCTAGCAGTACCGACAGGGGAGGGACCCAGTACTTC. Its translation is CASSTDRGGTQYF.

The V call is TRBV20-1, the J call TRBJ2-1; D gene ambiguous. Germline V gene lookup returns CDR1 DFQATT and CDR2 SNEGSKA (reference sequence). This CDR3 spans 14 amino acids. V shed 7 bases and J shed 8 bases, with 21 bases lying between them. CDR3 nucleotide sequence: TGCAGTGTGCCGACACACTACATTGGGGATGAGCAGTTCTTC. This gives the protein CSVPTHYIGDEQFF.

The rearrangement uses TRBV15 and TRBJ2-1; no firm D call. Looked up from germline, CDR1 is LNHNV and CDR2 is YYDKDF (reference sequence). The CDR3 contains 14 residues. The germline V and J ends were trimmed by 0 bases and 6 bases, with 9 bases remaining between them. CDR3 residues: CATSRDSLSNEQFF. The CDR3 bases are TGTGCCACCAGCAGAGATAGTCTAAGCAATGAGCAGTTCTTC.

The rearrangement joins TRBV27 to TRBJ1-2, with D unclear. The CDR3 covers 15 residues. Trimming removed 3 bases at V and 0 bases at J, with 11 bases between. Germline V gene sequence: CDR1 MNHEY, CDR2 SMNVEV (reference sequence). The CDR3 sequence is CASSFLPYSNYGYTF. The CDR3 DNA reads as TGTGCCAGCAGTTTTCTTCCGTACTCTAACTATGGCTACACCTTC.